The 3 T cell receptor beta chains listed next were all sequenced from one sample in a study of blood T cell repertoires in COVID-19. Libraries were prepared by immunoSEQ multiplex PCR; TCRdb keeps only in-frame clonotypes and omits some of them. The sample has some 140,000 clones, about 90% seen once. The sequencing sample was made of peripheral blood. The source of these receptors is a middle-aged man with active COVID-19.

This sequence joins TRBV27 and TRBJ1-5, with D possibly matching TRBD1 (5 bases). This CDR3 region has 17 residues. Looked up from germline, CDR1 is MNHEY and CDR2 is SMNVEV (reference sequence). The V end was cut by 5 bases, the J end by 0 bases, with 17 bases between. CDR3 coding DNA: TGTGCCAGCAGTCAACTAAGGACACCTTATAGCAATCAGCCCCAGCATTTT. This gives the protein CASSQLRTPYSNQPQHF.

Only one count was recorded for this clone. J is TRBJ2-5 and V is TRBV3-1 (or the pseudogene TRBV3-2), with TRBD2 identical over 16 bases. Germline CDR1 is LGHDT and CDR2 is YNNKEL (reference sequence). CDR3 length: 17 amino acids. V trimming: 3 bases; J trimming: 1 base; junction bases outside the gene matches: 2. The CDR3 DNA is TGTGCCAGCAGCCAGGGACTAGCGGGGGGGCGCCAAGAGACCCAGTACTTC. It is translated as CASSQGLAGGRQETQYF.

The chain links TRBV5-1 to TRBJ2-5; D gene ambiguous. CDR1 is SGHRS, CDR2 YFSETQ, per germline. The CDR3 loop spans 14 amino acids. The V end lost 0 bases, the J end lost 4 bases, and 10 bases lay between the germline ends. The CDR3 nucleotides are TGCGCCAGCAGCTTGGAAGAGGTGGGAGAGACCCAGTACTTC. This sequence encodes CASSLEEVGETQYF.